This T cell receptor (beta chain) stems from a study of T cells in Graves' hyperthyroidism and ophthalmopathy (dated by TCRdb to the late 2010s). With regard to the full study: Peripheral blood samples were taken at initial diagnosis, before any treatment was given. TCR V-J signatures able to tell the groups apart were searched for in a discovery cohort of approximately 95 patients, of whom fewer than 45 had Graves' ophthalmopathy and 57 had stable Graves' hyperthyroidism. Whether ophthalmopathy could be predicted prospectively was tested in an independent validation cohort made up of under 20 hyperthyroidism patients plus 17 patients who later progressed to ophthalmopathy. For training and testing, the 100 or so patients in the discovery cohort were randomly divided in a 7:3 ratio. Thyroid tissue and blood T-cell repertoires from six Graves' hyperthyroidism patients were also compared in the study. After blood sampling, hyperthyroidism patients were treated with methimazole at a starting dose of 30 mg daily, and ophthalmopathy patients were treated with high-dose intravenous methylprednisolone. The paper reports TCR Vbeta CDR3 sequencing of 130 to 150 peripheral blood samples: around 41 ophthalmopathy, approximately 74 hyperthyroidism and around 17 progressor patients. Overall results and qualifications from the work: Sample size was not statistically predetermined, and blinding of investigators to group allocation was not performed. A 13 V-J signature model separated ophthalmopathy from stable hyperthyroidism, with 87.88% sensitivity and about 81% specificity in cross-validation and 80%/75% in testing. In validation, the model predicted progression to ophthalmopathy a median of approximately 6.6 months before onset, with around 70% sensitivity and just under 75% specificity. Blood samples also contained most of the expanded thyroid clonotypes (frequency above 0.001), which suggests that blood repertoires may reflect thyroid immune responses.

Remarks on this clonotype: Which antigen it targets is not known. No base-level quality is on record; no much larger clone is a single base apart.

Moderately to severely active disease, a Clinical Activity Score of at least 3, a NOSPECS grade of at least 4, and a duration under 3 months were present in ophthalmopathy patients. Exclusion was applied to patients with uncontrolled infections, other autoimmune diseases, pregnancy or lactation. Clinical symptoms, serum thyroxine and TRAb, thyroid ultrasound, and orbital computed tomography formed the basis for the diagnoses. Ficoll-Paque density gradient centrifugation was used to isolate PBMCs from around 10 ml of fresh peripheral blood. Total RNA was extracted using Trizol reagent, and RNA quality was assessed on an Agilent 2100 Bioanalyzer. Amplification of TCR beta CDR3 regions was carried out from RNA transcripts. The TCR CDR3 was subjected to a first round of RT-PCR using the HTBI primer set and the Qiagen OneStep RT-PCR kit. Libraries were constructed in a second round of multiplex PCR, after which size selection and purification were carried out. Sequencing of the libraries was done on an Illumina HiSeq2000 using paired-end 100 bp reads. In the paper's pipeline: SOAPnuke was used to process the raw data, throwing out any read that contained adapters or uncalled bases, had a mean Phred below 15, or lacked an exact constant-primer or identifier match. COPE v1.2.5 was used to merge high-quality paired reads, and clonotypes were defined as unique nucleotide sequences. MiTCR v1.1 was used to align clonotypes to the IMGT TRBV, TRBD and TRBJ reference segments. The analysis included only V-J combinations with a frequency above 0.0001, which together covered approximately 99% of the repertoires. A TCS score was defined as the ratio between F50 (clonal expansion) and ExV (chaos), using BLOSUM62-based TCRdist between CDR3 peptides within each V-J. Welch's t-statistics and random forest reduced around 550 V-J features to 13, which were used in a naive Bayes classifier (R e1071). TCRdb reworked the public reads: Q25 trimming with fastp, MiXCR clone assembly, productive beta chains retained. Entries that share a CDR3 protein sequence are merged under the most common genes and DNA. The V and J calls shown here were made by TCRdb, not taken from the authors' results. This sample is represented by 500,000 to 650,000 distinct CDR3 sequences; more than 15% of them were singletons. 17% of the sample rests with the top ten.

The germline V gene supplies CDR1 SGHRS and CDR2 YFSETQ. The cysteine opens and the phenylalanine closes a CDR3 of 14 amino acids. The only DNA kept is the CDR3, 42 bases in frame from the first base. The junction shows trimming of 3 bases on V and 10 bases on J, plus 17 bases between the germline ends. This clonotype was obtained from a young woman with Graves' ophthalmopathy. Sample: blood. The chain uses TRBV5-1 and TRBJ2-1; the D gene could be TRBD1 or TRBD2, each one agreeing over 6 bases. The nucleotide sequence is TGCGCCAGCAGCTGGACCGGGGCCGGGGGCGAGCAGTTCTTC. It specifies CASSWTGAGGEQFF.